The 7 T cell receptor beta chains in this list originate from one sample, sequenced in a study of cytomegalovirus exposure and HLA in healthy donors. Repertoires were generated with immunoSEQ multiplex PCR, while TCRdb's copy carries only in-frame clones and drops some. This sample has around 140,000 clones, with about nine tenths found just once. Sequencing was done on a sample of PBMCs. Source of these receptors: a man aged 18 to 35 in good health and CMV-seropositive.

V and J are TRBV7-8 and TRBJ1-2, with D hard to call. The CDR3 extends over 16 amino acids. CDR1 SGHVS and CDR2 FQNEAQ come from the germline V gene. V was trimmed by 0 bases and J by 4 bases, leaving 15 bases between them. The CDR3 loop reads CASSLARVSSSYGYTF. DNA of the CDR3: TGTGCCAGCAGCTTAGCGAGGGTTTCGTCCTCCTATGGCTACACCTTC. Full variable domain (outside the CDR3, taken from reference TRBV7-8 and TRBJ1-2): GAGVSQSPRYKVAKRGQDVALRCDPISGHVSLFWYQQALGQGPEFLTYFQNEAQLDKSGLPSDRFFAERPEGSVSTLKIQRTQQEDSAVYLCASSLARVSSSYGYTFGSGTRLTVV.

The chain is built from TRBV19 and TRBJ2-2; D perhaps matches TRBD2 (6 bases). V dropped 5 bases and J dropped 0 bases, with 10 bases sitting between them. CDR1 is LNHDA, CDR2 SQIVND, per germline (reference sequence). The CDR3 spans 15 residues. CDR3 in amino acids: CASSPRTTNTGELFF. For the CDR3, the DNA is TGTGCCAGTAGTCCTCGGACTACGAACACCGGGGAGCTGTTTTTT. The full variable domain, with the rest looked up from reference TRBV19 and TRBJ2-2, is DGGITQSPKYLFRKEGQNVTLSCEQNLNHDAMYWYRQDPGQGLRLIYYSQIVNDFQKGDIAEGYSVSREKKESFPLTVTSAQKNPTAFYLCASSPRTTNTGELFFGEGSRLTVL.

For the CDR3, the DNA is TGTGCCAGCAGTCCAGGGGCCTCCACAGATACGCAGTATTTT. Its translation is CASSPGASTDTQYF. This sequence joins TRBV6-6 and TRBJ2-3; weak D call: TRBD1 (6 bases). V was cut by 5 bases and J by 2 bases, with 11 bases left in between. This CDR3 is 14 amino acids long. Germline V gene lookup returns CDR1 MNHNY and CDR2 SVGAGI (reference sequence).

The chain links TRBV7-2 to TRBJ2-7, with D uncertain. Germline lookup yields CDR1 SGHTA and CDR2 FQGNSA. The CDR3 has 14 residues. The germline V and J ends were trimmed by 5 bases and 6 bases, with 17 bases remaining between them. The CDR3 loop reads CASSPRPVVSEQYF. The CDR3 nucleotides read TGTGCCAGCAGCCCCCGCCCCGTAGTAAGCGAGCAGTACTTC.

V and J are TRBV18 and TRBJ2-7; 8 nucleotides align to TRBD1. V was pared by 2 bases and J by 6 bases, with 6 bases of the junction left unmatched. Germline lookup yields CDR1 KGHSH and CDR2 LQKENI. The length of the CDR3 is 14 residues. The CDR3 loop reads CASSPTTGEVEQYF. The CDR3, as DNA: TGTGCCAGCTCACCAACGACAGGGGAGGTCGAGCAGTACTTC.

This sequence joins TRBV6-5 and TRBJ1-2; D unresolved. The V and J ends lost 0 bases and 3 bases respectively, with 2 bases between them. CDR1 and CDR2 from the germline V gene are MNHEY and SVGAGI. The CDR3 runs to 12 residues. In nucleotides, the CDR3 is TGTGCCAGCAGTTACTCCGACTATGGCTACACCTTC. Protein product: CASSYSDYGYTF.

V gene TRBV11-3 combines with J gene TRBJ2-2; D perhaps matches TRBD1 (6 bases). The germline V gene encodes CDR1 SGHNT and CDR2 YENEEA. CDR3 size: 16 residues. Trimming stripped 5 bases from V and 2 bases from J, with 15 bases between. CDR3 DNA sequence: TGTGCCAGCAGCCCGACTTCAGGGGATAACACCGGGGAGCTGTTTTTT. This codes for CASSPTSGDNTGELFF.